The 11 T cell receptor beta chains reported below all come from one sample, sequenced in a study of OX40 agonist ivuxolimab in advanced cancers. TCRdb keeps only in-frame clones here, not all; method: immunoSEQ multiplex PCR. The sample consists of about 100,000 clones, 75% to 95% of them appearing once. This specimen consisted of CD4+ or CD8+ T cells sorted from blood, obtained in a trial of the OX40 agonist ivuxolimab. These receptors all come from an adult with an advanced solid tumor such as melanoma, head and neck, liver or kidney cancer.

V gene TRBV28 combines with J gene TRBJ2-7; D remains unclear. CDR1 is MDHEN, CDR2 SYDVKM, per germline. V dropped 6 bases and J dropped 7 bases, with 13 bases sitting between them. The CDR3 has 12 residues. The CDR3 nucleotides read TGTGCCAGCAGCCCCGGACGACGGGAGCAGTACTTC. Residues: CASSPGRREQYF.

The V and J genes are TRBV12-5 and TRBJ1-1; 11 bases match TRBD1. J gave up 1 base and V 1 base, and 5 bases lay outside the gene matches. There are 17 residues in the CDR3. The germline gives CDR1 LGHNT, CDR2 FRNRAP. CDR3 DNA: TGTGCTAGTGGTTTGGCCCGGACAGGGGGCGGGAACACTGAAGCTTTCTTT. It specifies CASGLARTGGGNTEAFF.

The chain is built from TRBV18 and TRBJ2-1; possible D gene TRBD1, 7 bases. Trimming took 1 base from V and 8 from J, leaving 21 bases between them. Germline values: CDR1 KGHSH, CDR2 LQKENI. This CDR3 region has 17 residues. CDR3 nucleotide sequence: TGTGCCAGCTCACCACGGAGCGAGTGGAGGGGGCTGCATGAGCAGTTCTTC. This codes for CASSPRSEWRGLHEQFF.

The gene calls are TRBV28 and TRBJ1-2, with D tentatively TRBD1 (5 bases). CDR3 length equals 14 residues. Deletions cut 5 bases from V and 0 bases from J, with 10 bases between. Germline CDR1 is MDHEN and CDR2 is SYDVKM. CDR3 in DNA: TGTGCCAGCAGTGGGGGTGGGACTAACTATGGCTACACCTTC. This translates into CASSGGGTNYGYTF.

The rearrangement joins TRBV7-9 to TRBJ2-7; maybe TRBD1 (6 bases). Germline values: CDR1 SEHNR, CDR2 FQNEAQ (reference sequence). There are 15 residues in the CDR3. The germline V and J ends were trimmed by 5 bases and 2 bases, with 16 bases remaining between them. CDR3 sequence (DNA): TGTGCCAGCAGCCATCGCTGGCAGGGGACCTACGAGCAGTACTTC. The encoded protein is CASSHRWQGTYEQYF. The whole variable domain, filled in from reference TRBV7-9 and TRBJ2-7, reads DTGVSQNPRHKITKRGQNVTFRCDPISEHNRLYWYRQTLGQGPEFLTYFQNEAQLEKSRLLSDRFSAERPKGSFSTLEIQRTEQGDSAMYLCASSHRWQGTYEQYFGPGTRLTVT.

The J gene is TRBJ2-7, the V gene TRBV7-9; D might be TRBD1 (6 bases). This CDR3 is 15 amino acids long. Germline CDR1 is SEHNR and CDR2 is FQNEAQ (reference sequence). Trimming stripped 0 bases from V and 3 bases from J, with 12 bases between. The CDR3 is CASSLARQGHYEQYF. The CDR3 region has the DNA TGTGCCAGCAGCTTAGCCCGGCAGGGGCACTACGAGCAGTACTTC.

The chain uses TRBV6-1 and TRBJ1-3; no definite D call. Between the trimmed V and J ends, which lost 1 base and 4 bases, there was a span of 11 bases. Germline CDR1 reads MNHNS; CDR2 reads SASEGT. This CDR3 is built from 15 residues. CDR3 loop: CASSEEGSAGNTIYF. Here the CDR3 DNA reads TGTGCCAGCAGTGAAGAAGGAAGTGCGGGAAACACCATATATTTT.

In this sample, this clone turned up once. V is TRBV19 and J is TRBJ2-7; D is undetermined. V was clipped by 3 bases and J by 7 bases, with 13 bases between them. The CDR3 contains 13 residues. Germline V gene data show CDR1 as LNHDA and CDR2 as SQIVND (reference sequence). CDR3 coding DNA: TGTGCCAGTAGTATGGTAGATATGGGGGAGCAGTACTTC. Amino acid sequence: CASSMVDMGEQYF.

The chain is built from TRBV28 and TRBJ2-1; TRBD2 might be the D (5 bases). The germline V gene encodes CDR1 MDHEN and CDR2 SYDVKM. The germline V and J ends were trimmed by 6 bases and 3 bases, with 18 bases remaining between them. This CDR3 is built from 16 residues. The CDR3 DNA reads as TGTGCCAGCAGACTACCCCCGCGGACTTACTACAATGAGCAGTTCTTC. Residues: CASRLPPRTYYNEQFF.

J is TRBJ1-5 and V is TRBV19; possible D gene TRBD1, 5 bases. V was shortened by 11 bases and J by 3 bases, with 20 bases between the two germline ends. The CDR3 has 15 residues. CDR1 and CDR2 (germline): LNHDA, SQIVND (reference sequence). The CDR3 reads CAASVDGAFNQPQHF. CDR3 in DNA: TGTGCCGCCTCAGTAGATGGGGCTTTCAATCAGCCCCAGCATTTT.

The chain links TRBV27 to TRBJ2-3; unclear D gene. CDR1 and CDR2 from the germline V gene are MNHEY and SMNVEV (reference sequence). The CDR3 has 15 residues. The ends were cut back, 0 bases at V and 2 bases at J, with 9 bases in the middle. The CDR3 reads CASSLSRKPTDTQYF. The CDR3 DNA is TGTGCCAGCAGTTTATCTCGGAAACCCACAGATACGCAGTATTTT.